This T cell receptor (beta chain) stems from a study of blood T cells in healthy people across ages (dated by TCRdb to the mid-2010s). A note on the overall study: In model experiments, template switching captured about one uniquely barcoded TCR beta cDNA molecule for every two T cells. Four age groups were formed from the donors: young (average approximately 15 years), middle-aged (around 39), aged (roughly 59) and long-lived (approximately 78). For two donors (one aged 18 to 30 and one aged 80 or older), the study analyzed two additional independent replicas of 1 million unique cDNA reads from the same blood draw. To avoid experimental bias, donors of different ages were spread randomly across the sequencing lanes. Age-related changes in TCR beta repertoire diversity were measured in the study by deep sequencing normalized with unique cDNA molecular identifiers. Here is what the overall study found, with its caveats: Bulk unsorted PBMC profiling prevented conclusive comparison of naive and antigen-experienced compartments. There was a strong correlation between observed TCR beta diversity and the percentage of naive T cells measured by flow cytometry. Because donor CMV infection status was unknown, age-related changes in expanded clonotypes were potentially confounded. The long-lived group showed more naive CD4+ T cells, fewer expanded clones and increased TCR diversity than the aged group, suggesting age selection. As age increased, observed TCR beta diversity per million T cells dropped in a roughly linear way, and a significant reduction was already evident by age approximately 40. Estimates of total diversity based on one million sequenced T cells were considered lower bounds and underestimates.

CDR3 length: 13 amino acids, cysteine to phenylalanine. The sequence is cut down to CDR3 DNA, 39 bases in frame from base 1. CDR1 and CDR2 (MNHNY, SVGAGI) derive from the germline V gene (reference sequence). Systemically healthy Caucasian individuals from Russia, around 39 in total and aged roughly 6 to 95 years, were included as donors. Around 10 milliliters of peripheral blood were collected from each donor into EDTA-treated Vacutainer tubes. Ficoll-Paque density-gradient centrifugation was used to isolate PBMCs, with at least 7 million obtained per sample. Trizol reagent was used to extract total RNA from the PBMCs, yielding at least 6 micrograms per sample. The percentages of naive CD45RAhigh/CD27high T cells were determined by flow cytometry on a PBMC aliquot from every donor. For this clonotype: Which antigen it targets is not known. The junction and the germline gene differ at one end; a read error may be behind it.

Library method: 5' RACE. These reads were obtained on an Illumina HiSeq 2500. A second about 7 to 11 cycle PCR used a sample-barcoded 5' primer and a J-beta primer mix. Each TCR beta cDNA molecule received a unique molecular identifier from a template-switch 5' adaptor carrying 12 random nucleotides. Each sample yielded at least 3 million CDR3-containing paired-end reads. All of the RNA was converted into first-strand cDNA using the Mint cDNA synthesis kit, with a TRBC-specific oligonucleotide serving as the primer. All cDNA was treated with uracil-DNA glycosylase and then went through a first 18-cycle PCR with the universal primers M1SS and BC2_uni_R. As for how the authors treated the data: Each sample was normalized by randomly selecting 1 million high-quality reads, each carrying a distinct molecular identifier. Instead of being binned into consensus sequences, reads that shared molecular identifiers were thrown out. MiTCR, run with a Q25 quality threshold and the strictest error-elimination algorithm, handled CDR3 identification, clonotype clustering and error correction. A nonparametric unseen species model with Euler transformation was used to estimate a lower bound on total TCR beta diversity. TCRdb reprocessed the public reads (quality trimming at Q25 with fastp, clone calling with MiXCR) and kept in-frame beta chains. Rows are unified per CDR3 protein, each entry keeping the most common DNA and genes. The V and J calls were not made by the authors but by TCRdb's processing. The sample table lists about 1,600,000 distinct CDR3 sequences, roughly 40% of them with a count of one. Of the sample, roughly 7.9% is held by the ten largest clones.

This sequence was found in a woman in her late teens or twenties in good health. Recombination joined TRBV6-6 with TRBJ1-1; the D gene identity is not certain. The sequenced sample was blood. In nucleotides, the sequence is TGTGCCAGCACTGACCCCTCGAACGCTGAAGCTTTCTTT. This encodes CASTDPSNAEAFF.